This T cell receptor beta chain comes out of a study of cytomegalovirus exposure and HLA in healthy donors (dated by TCRdb to 2016 to 2017). Background for the entire study: In an earlier analysis of 587 of the donors, 276 Gb of sequence data and just under 120 million unique TCR beta sequences from 180 million or so T cells were reported. An early release that covered about 600 HLA-typed donors contained about 300 gigabases of sequencing data and tens of millions of unique TCR sequences. Of the 350 to 450 genotyped donors, over 65% fell in the genetic ancestry cluster associated with self-reported Caucasian donors. The study was designed to test whether signatures of past pathogen exposure could be identified by cataloging public T cell receptors. The T cell repertoires of roughly 660 subjects were profiled by immunosequencing and related to cytomegalovirus serostatus. Along with the approximately 650-subject first cohort, a separate validation cohort of 120 different subjects was used. To predict cytomegalovirus infection status, the study combined high-throughput TCR immunosequencing, statistical association of individual TCRs with disease status, and machine learning. In a later analysis, previously published TCR beta repertoires from 670 or so donors were re-analyzed and high-resolution HLA genotyping was added so that TCR occurrence patterns could be studied. Rather than using new phenotypic data, the later analysis identified candidate immune exposures from TCR beta sequences and from how often those sequences occurred across donors. In an earlier analysis of 500 to 650 of the donors, high-throughput TCR beta sequencing was used to judge whether each TCR beta V gene segment behaved as functional or pseudogenic. Donor age, sex, ethnicity and CMV serostatus were compiled alongside the repertoire data. A later genetic analysis took genome-wide SNP genotypes for about 65% of the 666 donors and used that subset as a discovery cohort. All discovery cohort repertoires had been generated using a single sequencing platform. Both class I and class II loci were covered by HLA typing, at four-digit resolution. Typing coverage varied by locus: roughly 629-640 donors for A, B, C, DRB1 and DQB1; roughly 510 for DQA1; around 570 for DPA1; 450 to 480 for DPB1. Roughly 5 DR-DQ haplotypes were handled as single units for association and clustering because linkage in the cohort was strong. Across approximately 420 genotyped donors of the cohort, an average of roughly 230,000 unique TCR beta nucleotide sequences per donor were sequenced, and roughly a sixth of those sequences were non-productive. Results the study describes overall, beyond this receptor: In a later analysis, TCR association rates were found to vary across HLA loci, with the most associated TCRs seen for DRB1 alleles and the fewest for HLA-C alleles. Compared with equally common non-associated chains, HLA-associated TCR beta chains in a later analysis were more clonally expanded and had lower generation probabilities. Linkage disequilibrium might explain the correlated functional status among segregating V segments, but an unknown experimental factor could not be excluded. While some public TCRs were present in many individuals, most TCR sequences turned up only very rarely across donors. This cohort had only TCR beta chains sequenced, and the lack of alpha or paired-chain data limited which features could be detected. A cluster of highly shared sequence variants was judged likely to represent a technical artifact of the sequencing pipeline. HLA typing was unavailable for some donors at each locus, so association tests used only the typed subset. In a later analysis, 15,000 to 20,000 TCR beta sequences were associated with specific HLA alleles at a false discovery rate of 0.05. Compared with the approximately 710-donor mean, donors in an Asian-associated ancestry cluster had fewer N-insertions in productive TCRs, according to a later genetic analysis. A further reported finding was that TCR beta sequences accurately predicted the HLA-A and HLA-B alleles for most subjects in the first cohort. The earlier analysis of fewer than 750 of the donors excluded some 16 rarely observed V segments, including chromosome 9 orphons, because counts were too low. Most CMV-associated TCR beta chains appeared to be HLA-restricted in a later analysis, and the HLA associations seemed to be driven largely by CMV exposure. A few of the identified cytomegalovirus-associated TCR beta chains were confirmed in vitro to be specific for cytomegalovirus antigens. A later analysis reported that several top co-occurrence clusters appeared linked to parvovirus B19, influenza, CMV and Epstein-Barr virus. An earlier analysis of roughly 570 of the donors showed that most TCR beta V segments appeared in productive rearrangements either about 90% or about 30% of the time, which broadly matched IMGT annotations. The presence/absence analyses assumed that sequencing depth was roughly uniform across donors, and that assumption may not be true. The classifier was reported to diagnose cytomegalovirus status with high specificity and sensitivity in both the original and validation cohorts. An association between a missense DCLRE1C variant and V-gene and J-gene trimming of TCR beta chains was found in a later genetic analysis and replicated in an independent cohort. For the cohort, immune exposure information was limited to CMV serostatus. When HLA alleles, especially DR and DQ, strongly co-occurred, attributing TCR associations to individual alleles was difficult. In the study, around 150 TCR beta chains were listed as associated with cytomegalovirus. The authors suggested that the approach could potentially be generalized to other disease states and immunological phenotypes.

Remarks on this clone: Its antigen specificity is not known. No base-level quality is on record; no much larger clone is a single base apart.

Library prep was done by the immunoSEQ multiplex PCR assay. A mixture of 60 forward primers for TCR Vbeta segments and 13 reverse primers for TCR Jbeta segments was used in the multiplex PCR. A multiplex PCR assay on genomic DNA amplified the CDR3 region of rearranged TCR beta genes. Amplified TCR beta libraries were sequenced as 87-base-pair reads on the Illumina HiSeq System. The study's own analysis went as follows. Across the 500 to 750 repertoires, a later analysis counted about 81 million unique TCR beta chains, 8.5 million to 12 million of which were shared by at least two donors. To remove PCR and sequencing errors, raw reads were error-corrected and collapsed into unique sequences using a nearest-neighbor algorithm that merged closely related sequences. V, D and J gene segments were assigned by aligning CDR3 sequences to IMGT reference sequences. For a sequence to be retained, a match of at least six nucleotides to both a V gene segment and a J gene segment was required. A rearrangement counted as productive if the CDR3 had no stop codons and remained in frame with V and J, and every other rearrangement counted as non-productive. Following IMGT convention, CDR3 was defined as the stretch from the second conserved V-encoded cysteine to the conserved J-encoded phenylalanine. Sequences without an unambiguous match to a single V gene segment were excluded from the earlier analysis of approximately 600 of the donors. In an earlier analysis of some 590 of the donors, V segments were called functional above 56.7% productive rearrangements and were called segregating when the between-donor standard deviation exceeded 5%. A statistical classification framework was built for diagnosing cytomegalovirus status from the catalog of TCR beta chain sequences. A later analysis assigned V and J genes by comparing TCR nucleotide sequences with IMGT/GENE-DB human TR gene sequences. In a later analysis, CDR3 sequences and most-parsimonious VDJ recombination scenarios were assigned using the TCRdist pipeline. A later analysis defined each TCR beta chain by its CDR3 amino acid sequence plus V-gene family, and excluded reads lacking a unique V-gene family. In a later analysis, 500 to 650 highly shared, low-generation-probability nucleotide sequences were removed to address suspected cross-contamination and a sequencing artifact. A later analysis calculated a clonal expansion index for each public chain from normalized within-repertoire ranks of inferred template counts. In a later analysis, generation probabilities were computed using a VDJ recombination model fitted to out-of-frame rearrangements, and the results were checked against IGoR. In a later analysis, TCR-TCR, TCR-HLA and TCR-CMV co-occurrence was scored with hypergeometric tests, and a repertoire-size bias correction was applied to TCR pairs. A later analysis estimated false discovery rates by permuting HLA or CMV assignments 20 times. A later analysis grouped co-occurring TCRs with DBSCAN, adding TCRdist sequence similarity when clustering within HLA-allele-positive subsets. Repertoires with fewer than 30,000 or more than 120,000 public chains were left out of co-occurrence clustering, as were a handful of repertoires with anomalous nucleotide sharing. The table was pulled from immuneACCESS by TCRdb, which kept in-frame rearrangements only. Such tables lose some clones; where checked, under half of the loss comes from unresolved V genes, and the rest has no known cause. That table furnishes V, J and clone size, whereas the DNA furnished D and trimming. Across this sample there are roughly 160,000 clones, with around 79% seen only once. The ten largest clones capture 2.5% of the sample.

The cohort consisted of 600 to 700 healthy bone marrow donors. All cohort members were sampled while nominally healthy, although unrecorded immune exposures were likely present. The donor tested CMV seronegative, placing the donor among the 350 to 400 seronegative members of the cohort. A peripheral blood sample was collected from each donor, and TCR beta sequencing was performed on peripheral blood mononuclear cells. The Qiagen DNeasy Blood Extraction Kit was used to extract genomic DNA from the blood cell samples. This receptor was identified in a female donor in good health and CMV-seronegative. The sample consisted of PBMCs.

The DNA sequence reads TGCGCCAGCAGCCAACCTCGGAGGGTAAGCAATCAGCCCCAGCATTTT. This gives the protein CASSQPRRVSNQPQHF. The chain is made from TRBV4-3 and TRBJ1-5; no D gene can be assigned with confidence. From the cysteine up to the phenylalanine, the CDR3 has a length of 16 residues. Left in the record is the CDR3 DNA by itself, 48 bases read in frame from the first base. CDR1 and CDR2 are read off the germline V gene as LGHNA and YSLEER. V sheds 2 bases and J sheds 1 base, leaving 12 bases between their ends.